This paragraph covers one TCR beta chain sequence. This sample is part of a study of blood T cell repertoires in COVID-19. For the study at large: Donors in the United States, Italy and Spain gave samples during acute or convalescent COVID-19. From T cells, B-cell-depleted T cells, or PBMCs came the material, which was cDNA or gDNA.

Germline values: CDR1 MNHEY, CDR2 SMNVEV (reference sequence). V was clipped by 8 bases and J by 4 bases; unmatched bases: 5. The CDR3 is made up of 13 amino acids. Study processing details: Amplified reference gene primers provided the basis for estimating nucleated cell counts. Using immunoSEQ multiplex PCR, the repertoire was profiled, and TCRdb retains in-frame clones only, with some absent. D and trimming come from the DNA, and the V and J calls and clone size come from that table. The sample includes 150,000 to 200,000 clones, approximately 86% seen only once; the top ten take about 3.5%. Sequenced material: peripheral blood. The TCR originated in an older man with acute or convalescent COVID-19. This chain connects TRBV27 to TRBJ2-7; 10 nucleotides align to TRBD2. The CDR3 reads CASSSGRTYEQYF. CDR3 nucleotide sequence: TGTGCCAGCTCTAGCGGGAGAACATACGAGCAGTACTTC.